The T cell receptor (beta chain) under discussion was sequenced for a study of T-cell reconstitution after alpha-beta-depleted transplantation in children. The CDR3 has 16 residues. Trimming took off 5 bases at V and 1 base at J, with 12 bases between the two ends. Unique molecular identifiers were incorporated when the TCRbeta library was constructed. One entry per CDR3 protein, called by TCRdb with MiXCR from the PCR reads. The sample consists of about 980,000 distinct CDR3 sequences, about 29% of them appearing once. The rearrangement joins TRBV12-3 or TRBV12-4 to TRBJ2-6; weak D call: TRBD1 (6 bases). The sequenced sample was PBMCs, mostly from graft donor cells, obtained 360 days after TCRalphabeta/CD19-depleted stem cell transplant. The receptor was isolated from a boy in the first two years of life who had a stem cell transplant for SCID, so the T cells may come from the graft donor. The CDR3 nucleotides read TGTGCCAGCAGTACAATTCAGGGGTCTGGGGCCAACGTCCTGACTTTC. It is translated as CASSTIQGSGANVLTF.